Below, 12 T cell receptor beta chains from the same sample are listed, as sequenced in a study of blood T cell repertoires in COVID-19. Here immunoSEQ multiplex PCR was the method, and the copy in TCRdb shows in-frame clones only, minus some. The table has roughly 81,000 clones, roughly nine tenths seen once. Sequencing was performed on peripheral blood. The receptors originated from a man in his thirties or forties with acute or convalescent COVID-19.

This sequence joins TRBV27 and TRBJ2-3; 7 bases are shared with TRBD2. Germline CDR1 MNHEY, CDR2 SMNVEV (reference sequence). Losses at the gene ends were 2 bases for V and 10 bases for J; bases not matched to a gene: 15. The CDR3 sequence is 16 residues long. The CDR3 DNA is TGTGCCAGCAGTTTACGGACTAGAGACCGGTATGCTGCGCAGTATTTT. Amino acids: CASSLRTRDRYAAQYF.

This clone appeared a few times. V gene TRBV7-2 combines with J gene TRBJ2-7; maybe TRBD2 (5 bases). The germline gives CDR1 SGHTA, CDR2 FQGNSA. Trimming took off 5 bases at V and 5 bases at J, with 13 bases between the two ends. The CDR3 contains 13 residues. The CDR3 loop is CASSLWAGHEQYF. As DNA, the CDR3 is TGTGCCAGCAGCCTGTGGGCGGGCCACGAGCAGTACTTC.

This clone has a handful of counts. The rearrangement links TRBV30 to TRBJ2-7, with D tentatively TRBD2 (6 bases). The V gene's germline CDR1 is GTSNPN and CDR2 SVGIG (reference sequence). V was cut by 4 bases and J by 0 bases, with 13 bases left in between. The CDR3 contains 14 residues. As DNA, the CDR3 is TGTGCCTGGAACCGGGGGACCAGCTCCTACGAGCAGTACTTC. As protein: CAWNRGTSSYEQYF. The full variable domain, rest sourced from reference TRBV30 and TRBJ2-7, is SQTIHQWPATLVQPVGSPLSLECTVEGTSNPNLYWYRQAAGRGLQLLFYSVGIGQISSEVPQNLSASRPQDRQFILSSKKLLLSDSGFYLCAWNRGTSSYEQYFGPGTRLTVT.

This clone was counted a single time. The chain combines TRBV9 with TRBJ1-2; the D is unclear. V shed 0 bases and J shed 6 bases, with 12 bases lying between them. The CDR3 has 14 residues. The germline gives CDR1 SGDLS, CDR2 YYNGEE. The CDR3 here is CASSVGFGSDGYTF. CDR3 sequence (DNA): TGTGCCAGCAGCGTAGGGTTTGGCAGTGATGGCTACACCTTC.

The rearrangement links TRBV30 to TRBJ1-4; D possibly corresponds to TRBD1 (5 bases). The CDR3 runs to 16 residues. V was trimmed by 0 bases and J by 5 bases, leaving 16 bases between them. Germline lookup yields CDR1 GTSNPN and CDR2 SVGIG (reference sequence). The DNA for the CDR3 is TGTGCCTGGAGTGTTTCTCGCGACAGCACAAATGAAAAACTGTTTTTT. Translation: CAWSVSRDSTNEKLFF.

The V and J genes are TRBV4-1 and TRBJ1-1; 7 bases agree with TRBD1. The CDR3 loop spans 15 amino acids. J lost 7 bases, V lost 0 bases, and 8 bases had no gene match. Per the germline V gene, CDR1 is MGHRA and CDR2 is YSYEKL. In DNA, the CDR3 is TGCGCCAGCAGCCAAGATAGGGGACAGACTTTTGAAGCTTTCTTT. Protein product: CASSQDRGQTFEAFF.

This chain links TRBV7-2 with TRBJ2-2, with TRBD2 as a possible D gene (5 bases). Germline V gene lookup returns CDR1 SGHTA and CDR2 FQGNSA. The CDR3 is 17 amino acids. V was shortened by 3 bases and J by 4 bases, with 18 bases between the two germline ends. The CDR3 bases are TGTGCCAGCAGCTTCGCAAGCGGAACCTCGGGCACCGGGGAGCTGTTTTTT. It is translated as CASSFASGTSGTGELFF.

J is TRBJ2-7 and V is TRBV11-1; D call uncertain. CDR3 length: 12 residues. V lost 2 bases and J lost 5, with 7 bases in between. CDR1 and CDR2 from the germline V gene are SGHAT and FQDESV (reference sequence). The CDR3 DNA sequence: TGTGCCAGCAGCTTACAACACAACGAGCAGTACTTC. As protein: CASSLQHNEQYF.

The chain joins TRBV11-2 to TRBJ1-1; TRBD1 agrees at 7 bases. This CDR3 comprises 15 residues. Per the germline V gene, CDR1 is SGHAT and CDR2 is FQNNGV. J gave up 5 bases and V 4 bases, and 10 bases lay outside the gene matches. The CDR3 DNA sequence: TGTGCCAGCAGCTCCGTAGGGACAGCAGGTACTGAAGCTTTCTTT. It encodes CASSSVGTAGTEAFF.

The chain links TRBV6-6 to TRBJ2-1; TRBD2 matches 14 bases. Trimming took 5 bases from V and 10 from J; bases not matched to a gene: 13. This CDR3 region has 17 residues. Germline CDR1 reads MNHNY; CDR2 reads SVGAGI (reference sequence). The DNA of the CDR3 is TGTGCCAGCAGTCCCAATTCGGGACTAGCGGGAGCAGAGGAGCAGTTCTTC. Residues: CASSPNSGLAGAEEQFF.

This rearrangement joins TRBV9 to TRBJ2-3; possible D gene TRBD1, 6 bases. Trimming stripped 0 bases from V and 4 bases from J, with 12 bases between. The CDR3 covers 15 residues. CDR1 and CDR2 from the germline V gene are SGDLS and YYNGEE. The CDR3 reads CASSVGDTLPDTQYF. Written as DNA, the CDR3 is TGTGCCAGCAGCGTAGGGGACACGCTGCCAGATACGCAGTATTTT.

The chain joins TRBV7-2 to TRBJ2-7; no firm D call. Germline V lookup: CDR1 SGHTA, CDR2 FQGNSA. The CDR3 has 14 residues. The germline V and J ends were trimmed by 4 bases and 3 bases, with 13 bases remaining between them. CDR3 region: CASSYTQSLYEQYF. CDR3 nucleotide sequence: TGTGCCAGCAGCTACACGCAGTCCCTCTACGAGCAGTACTTC. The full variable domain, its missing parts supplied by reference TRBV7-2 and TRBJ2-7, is GAGVSQSPSNKVTEKGKDVELRCDPISGHTALYWYRQSLGQGLEFLIYFQGNSAPDKSGLPSDRFSAERTGGSVSTLTIQRTQQEDSAVYLCASSYTQSLYEQYFGPGTRLTVT.